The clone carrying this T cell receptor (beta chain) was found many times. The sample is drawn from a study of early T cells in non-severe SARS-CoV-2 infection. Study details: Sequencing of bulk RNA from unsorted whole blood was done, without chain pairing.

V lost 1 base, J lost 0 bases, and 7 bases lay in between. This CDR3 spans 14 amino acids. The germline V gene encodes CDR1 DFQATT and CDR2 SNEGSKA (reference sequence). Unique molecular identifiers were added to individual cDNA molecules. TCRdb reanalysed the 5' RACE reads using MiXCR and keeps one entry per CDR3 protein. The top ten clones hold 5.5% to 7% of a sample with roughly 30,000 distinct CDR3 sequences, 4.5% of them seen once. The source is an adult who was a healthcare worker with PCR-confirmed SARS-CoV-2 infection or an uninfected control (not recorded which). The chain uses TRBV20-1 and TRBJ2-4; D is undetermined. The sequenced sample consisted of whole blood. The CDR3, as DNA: TGCAGTGCTAGAGGAACAGTAGCCAAAAACATTCAGTACTTC. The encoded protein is CSARGTVAKNIQYF.